The rows below give T cell receptor beta chains drawn from one sample of a study of shared clonotypes between healthy human individuals. Generated by immunoSEQ multiplex PCR, the TCRdb table keeps only in-frame clones and is missing some. The table lists 450,000 to 500,000 clones, around 80% of them singletons. The sequenced sample was PBMCs. All receptors come from a woman between 40 and 55 years old in good health. Some clones in this sample may be carry-over from other donors' samples. CDR3s include the opening cysteine and the closing phenylalanine or tryptophan. Fields, in order: D gene, V gene, J gene, clone size, CDR3 length, CDR3 DNA, CDR3 protein. D genes are given only for firm matches. Where a row states a size, it is once, few, many or the class of an expanded clone; other rows omit it.

>TRBD2|TRBV30|TRBJ2-7|-|13
TGTGCCTGGAATCGCGGGAGCGCCTACGAGCAGTACTTC
CAWNRGSAYEQYF
>-|TRBV5-4|TRBJ2-5|-|14
TGTGCCAGCAGCTTGGGGCTAGCGATAGAGACCCAGTACTTC
CASSLGLAIETQYF
>-|TRBV9|TRBJ1-2|-|14
TGTGCCAGCAGCGTACATGCAGAGGGCTATGGCTACACCTTC
CASSVHAEGYGYTF
>-|TRBV5-1|TRBJ2-4|once|15
TGCGCCAGCAGCTTGGCGTTCAGGGGGGAAAACATTCAGTACTTC
CASSLAFRGENIQYF
>-|TRBV5-4|TRBJ2-5|-|14
TGTGCCAGCAGCTACCGCCGGGCCCCGGAGACCCAGTACTTC
CASSYRRAPETQYF
>TRBD2|TRBV10-3|TRBJ2-2|-|17
TGTGCCATCAGTGAGTCTGGTAGCGGGAGGTTCGCCGGGGAGCTGTTTTTT
CAISESGSGRFAGELFF
>-|TRBV30|TRBJ1-6|-|14
TGTGCCGGTGGGATCCTCGGGGGGAATTCACCCCTCCACTTT
CAGGILGGNSPLHF
>-|TRBV11-3|TRBJ2-2|-|14
TGTGCCAGCAGCCTAGGAGGGGGGCGCGGGGAGCTGTTTTTT
CASSLGGGRGELFF
>-|TRBV30|TRBJ1-2|-|12
TGTGCCTGGATGTGGTTCAGGGATGGCTACACCTTC
CAWMWFRDGYTF
>-|TRBV19|TRBJ1-5|few|13
TGTGCCAGTAGAGGGGGGGCAGGTCAGCCCCAGCATTTT
CASRGGAGQPQHF
>TRBD1|TRBV7-2|TRBJ2-3|-|13
TGTGCCAGCAGTCCACGGGAACAGGGGGTGGAGTATTTT
CASSPREQGVEYF
>-|TRBV9|TRBJ2-2|-|12
TGTGCCAGCAACCCAGGGACCGGGGAGCTGTTTTTT
CASNPGTGELFF
>TRBD2|TRBV11-2|TRBJ2-7|-|14
TGTGCCAGCAGCTTATATCGGGAGGTATACGAGCAGTACTTC
CASSLYREVYEQYF
>-|TRBV7-8|TRBJ2-7|once|15
TGTGCCAGCAGCTTATTGAGGGGATTGAACTACGAGCAGTACTTC
CASSLLRGLNYEQYF
>-|TRBV2|TRBJ2-1|-|10
TGTGCCAGCAGATATACGGAGCAGTTCTTC
CASRYTEQFF
>-|TRBV29-1|TRBJ1-1|-|13
TGCAGCGTGTATCAGGTGTTAGGAACTGAAGCTTTCTTT
CSVYQVLGTEAFF
>-|TRBV21-1|TRBJ2-1|-|14
TGTGCCAGCAGCATGAAAAAGACAGGCCGCCTACAGTTCTTC
CASSMKKTGRLQFF
>-|TRBV6-1|TRBJ2-3|-|14
TGTGCCAGCAGTGAAGGGCTAGCCACAGATACGCAGTATTTT
CASSEGLATDTQYF
>-|TRBV28|TRBJ2-7|-|11
TGTGCCACCCTAGGAGAATACGAGCAGTACTTC
CATLGEYEQYF
>-|TRBV7-2|TRBJ2-5|-|11
TGTGCCACCCCGTACCGGGAGACCCAGTACTTC
CATPYRETQYF
>TRBD1|TRBV5-4|TRBJ2-1|-|17
TGTGCCAGCAGCATAACCGGGACAGGGGTCACCTACAATGAGCAGTTCTTC
CASSITGTGVTYNEQFF
>-|TRBV19|TRBJ2-3|-|14
TGTGCCAGTAGTCGATCGCGGGATACCGATACGCAGTATTTT
CASSRSRDTDTQYF
>-|TRBV27|TRBJ2-2|few|13
TGTGCCAGCAGTTCCCCGGACACCGGGGAGCTGTTTTTT
CASSSPDTGELFF
>TRBD1|TRBV6-1|TRBJ1-1|-|13
TGTGCCAGCGGAGGACAGGGGTTCACTGAAGCTTTCTTT
CASGGQGFTEAFF
>TRBD1|TRBV18|TRBJ2-1|-|15
TGTGCCAGCTCAGAGACAGGGTTTGGCTACAATGAGCAGTTCTTC
CASSETGFGYNEQFF
>TRBD1|TRBV4-2|TRBJ2-2|-|14
TGTGCCAGCAGCCAACAGGGACAGGGCGGGGAGCTGTTTTTT
CASSQQGQGGELFF
>-|TRBV10-2|TRBJ2-6|once|17
TGCGCCAGCAGTTTTCGACAGGCGTTCTCTGGGGCCAACGTCCTGACTTTC
CASSFRQAFSGANVLTF
>-|TRBV6-4|TRBJ1-5|-|13
TGTGCCAGCAGTGGGGACAGCAATCAGCCCCAGCATTTT
CASSGDSNQPQHF
>TRBD2|TRBV5-1|TRBJ2-2|once|17
TGCGCCAGCAGCAGGGGGACTAGCGGGAGTACCACCGGGGAGCTGTTTTTT
CASSRGTSGSTTGELFF
>-|TRBV5-1|TRBJ2-3|-|15
TGCGCCAGCAGCTTGGTGCGGGGCCCCACAGATACGCAGTATTTT
CASSLVRGPTDTQYF
>-|TRBV5-4|TRBJ1-4|-|14
TGTGCCAGCAGCTTAGGAGGTAGTAATGAAAAACTGTTTTTT
CASSLGGSNEKLFF
>-|TRBV2|TRBJ2-7|few|15
TGTGCCAGCAGTGAGGAGAGCGGTTACAATTACGAGCAGTACTTC
CASSEESGYNYEQYF
>-|TRBV7-2|TRBJ1-2|-|13
TGTGCCAGCAGCTTAGCATCTAACTATGGCTACACCTTC
CASSLASNYGYTF
>-|TRBV7-7|TRBJ2-1|-|13
TGTGCTAGCAGCCCGGGGAAAGGGGTTGAGCAGTTCTTC
CASSPGKGVEQFF
>-|TRBV7-2|TRBJ2-3|few|14
TGTGCCAGCAGCCCCCCGGGGCGCACAGATACGCAGTATTTT
CASSPPGRTDTQYF
>-|TRBV7-9|TRBJ1-5|few|14
TGTGCCAGCAGCTTAGAATATAGCAATCAGCCCCAGCATTTT
CASSLEYSNQPQHF
>-|TRBV18|TRBJ2-5|-|14
TGTGCCAGCTCACCAGTGAACAGCCAAGAGACCCAGTACTTC
CASSPVNSQETQYF
>-|TRBV29-1|TRBJ1-1|-|13
TGCAGCGAGACCGCCAGGGTTGGTACTGAAGCTTTCTTT
CSETARVGTEAFF
>TRBD2|TRBV6-1|TRBJ2-3|-|16
TGTGCCAGCAGTGAAGCTGCTAGCGGGTGGGCAGATACGCAGTATTTT
CASSEAASGWADTQYF
>TRBD1|TRBV18|TRBJ1-2|-|15
TGTGCCAGCTCACCTCGGACAGGGGAAGACGGTGGCTACACCTTC
CASSPRTGEDGGYTF
>-|TRBV7-2|TRBJ1-3|-|16
TGTGCCAGCAGCCCGCAACAGGCCCACTCTGGAAACACCATATATTTT
CASSPQQAHSGNTIYF
>-|TRBV6-1|TRBJ2-7|-|15
TGTGCCAGCAGTGAAGGGACAGTTATCCCCTACGAGCAGTACTTC
CASSEGTVIPYEQYF
>-|TRBV12-2|TRBJ1-2|-|16
TGTGCAAGTCGCTCGCACTTCGGGGGTGGGGATTATGGCTACACCTTC
CASRSHFGGGDYGYTF
>TRBD2|TRBV5-1|TRBJ2-1|-|16
TGCGCCAGCAGCTTCTCCGGGACTAGCTCCTACAATGAGCAGTTCTTC
CASSFSGTSSYNEQFF
>TRBD2|TRBV9|TRBJ2-2|-|15
TGTGCCAGCAGCGTAGGAGCGGGAGGAGGCGGGGAGCTGTTTTTT
CASSVGAGGGGELFF
>-|TRBV18|TRBJ2-5|-|14
TGTGCCAGCTCCACCAAAGGGGGGCGCGAGACCCAGTACTTC
CASSTKGGRETQYF
>TRBD1|TRBV19|TRBJ1-4|few|15
TGTGCCACGGGGGACAGGGGGATGGGCCTGGAAAAACTGTTTTTT
CATGDRGMGLEKLFF